This T cell receptor (beta chain) is drawn from a study of neoadjuvant anti-PD-1 for oral cavity cancer. Background on the study: Most patients had three to four biweekly doses of 3 mg/kg nivolumab before resection. General observations from the study: After neoadjuvant nivolumab, PBMC T cell clonality was significantly higher in non-responders than responders.

Note on this clone: No antigen is known for it.

Time point denoted: after neoadjuvant nivolumab, at surgical resection. Patients were newly diagnosed with stage II-IVA oral cavity squamous cell carcinoma without prior systemic or radiation treatment. The patients had HPV-negative, locally advanced oral cavity squamous cell carcinoma. Produced via immunoSEQ multiplex PCR; TCRdb's table is partial and in-frame only. Among tens of thousands of clones listed, 86% were seen once. This clonotype was obtained from a person aged 35-79 years with oral cavity squamous cell carcinoma. The source was PBMCs, collected after nivolumab (anti-PD-1) treatment.

The CDR3 DNA is TGCGCCAGCAGTCGTCGGGACAGGGGGCCCAATGAGCAGTTCTTC. Protein: CASSRRDRGPNEQFF. This chain joins TRBV5-1 and TRBJ2-1; 12 nucleotides agree with TRBD1. Germline V CDR1 and CDR2: SGHRS, YFSETQ. V dropped 5 bases and J dropped 6; count of bases not matched to a gene: 6. CDR3 size: 15 residues.